The clone carrying this T cell receptor (beta chain) was observed at least ten times. Its antigen is as yet unknown. The sample is drawn from a study of regulatory T cells in long-lasting Graves disease. Notes on the study in general: Peripheral blood alone, not thyroid tissue, underwent study. It was possible that the small sample size reduced accuracy.

V shed 5 bases and J 4 bases; nucleotides not matched to a gene: 8. The CDR3 length is 14 residues. Germline V gene lookup returns CDR1 LNHDA and CDR2 SQIVND (reference sequence). HTBI primers from iRepertoire and Arm-PCR of CDR3 regions yielded the TCR beta libraries. TCRdb recomputed calls from the multiplex PCR reads with MiXCR, one row per CDR3 protein. In the table there are under 500,000 distinct CDR3 sequences, 16% of which are singletons. The time point denotes: newly diagnosed GD, antithyroid drugs for less than 3 months. From PBMCs, RNA was extracted and then used to make the TCR library. This same sample was also part of a study on T cells in Graves' hyperthyroidism and ophthalmopathy. In that study: TCR CDR3 regions were first amplified by RT-PCR with HTBI primers.

The chain employs TRBV19 and TRBJ2-7, with 7 bases lining up with TRBD2. The specimen was peripheral blood mononuclear cells (PBMCs), collected at new diagnosis, from a patient treated with antithyroid drugs. This sequence originates from a woman aged 30 to 39 with Graves disease. The CDR3 sequence: CASSLTGRSYEQYF. CDR3 sequence (DNA): TGTGCCAGTAGTTTGACCGGGAGGTCGTACGAGCAGTACTTC.